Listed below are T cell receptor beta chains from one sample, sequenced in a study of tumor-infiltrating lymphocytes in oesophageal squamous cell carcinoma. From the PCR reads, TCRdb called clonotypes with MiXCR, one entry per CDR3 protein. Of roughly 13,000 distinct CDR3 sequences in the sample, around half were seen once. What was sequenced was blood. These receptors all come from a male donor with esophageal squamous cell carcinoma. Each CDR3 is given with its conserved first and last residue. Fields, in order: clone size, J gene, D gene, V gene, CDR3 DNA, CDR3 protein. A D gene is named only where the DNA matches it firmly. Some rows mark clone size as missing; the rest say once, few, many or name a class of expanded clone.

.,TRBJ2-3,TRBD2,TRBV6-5,TGTGCCAGCAGTTACCCGGGAGGCCCCCAAGAGACCCAGTATTTT,CASSYPGGPQETQYF
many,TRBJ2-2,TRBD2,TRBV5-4,TGTGCCAGCAGCTTCCCCGGGACTACAAATACCGGGGAGCTGTTTTTT,CASSFPGTTNTGELFF
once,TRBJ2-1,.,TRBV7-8,TGTGCCAGCAGCTTAAAAGCAAACAATGAGCAGTTCTTC,CASSLKANNEQFF
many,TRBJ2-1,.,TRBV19,TGTGCCAGTAGTTCACCGTATAGCGGTGCTGAGCAGTTCTTC,CASSSPYSGAEQFF
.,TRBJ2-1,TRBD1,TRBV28,TGTGCCAGCAGTTTGTTGGGACAGGGAGGTCGGAATGAGCAGTTCTTC,CASSLLGQGGRNEQFF
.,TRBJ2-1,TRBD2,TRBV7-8,TGTGCCAGCAGCTTCCGACTAGCGGGAGCGGACGAGCAGTTCTTC,CASSFRLAGADEQFF
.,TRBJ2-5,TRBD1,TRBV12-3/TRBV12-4,TGTGCCAGCAAGACAGGGGAGACCCAGTACTTC,CASKTGETQYF
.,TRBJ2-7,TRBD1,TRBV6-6,TGTGCCAGCAGTGCCACAGGGGGCAGGTACGAGCAGTACTTC,CASSATGGRYEQYF
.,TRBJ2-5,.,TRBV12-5,TGTGCTAGTGGTCCAGACGGAGCCAGGGCTACCCAGTACTTC,CASGPDGARATQYF
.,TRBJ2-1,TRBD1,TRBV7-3,TGTGCCAGCCTTTGGACAGGGCCTTACAATGAGCAGTTCTTC,CASLWTGPYNEQFF
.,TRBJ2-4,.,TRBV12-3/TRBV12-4,TGTGCCAGCACCATAAGGAACATTCAGTACTTC,CASTIRNIQYF
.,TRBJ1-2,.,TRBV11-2,TGTGCCAGCAGCACTGAGAACTATGGCTACACCTTC,CASSTENYGYTF
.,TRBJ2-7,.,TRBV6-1,TGTGCCAGCAGTGACACAACCTACGAGCAGTACTTC,CASSDTTYEQYF
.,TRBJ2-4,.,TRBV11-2,TGTGCCAGCAGCCGACAGTCGGGCACTGAAGCTTTCTTC,CASSRQSGTEAFF
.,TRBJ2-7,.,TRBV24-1,TGTGCCACCAGTGGAAGCGGAGGGGGACGCGGGTACAATGAGCAGTACTTC,CATSGSGGGRGYNEQYF
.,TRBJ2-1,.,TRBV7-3,TGTGCCAGCAGCGGAGCCCCGAGCTCCTACAATGAGCAGTTCTTC,CASSGAPSSYNEQFF
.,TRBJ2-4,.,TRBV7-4,TGTGCCAGCAGCTCCAAAATGGGCATAAACATTCAGTACTTC,CASSSKMGINIQYF
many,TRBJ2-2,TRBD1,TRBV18,TGTGCCAGCTCCCCTCGGACAGGGGTTAACACCGGGGAGCTGTTTTTT,CASSPRTGVNTGELFF
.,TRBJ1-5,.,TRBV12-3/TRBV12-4,TGTGCCAGCAGTAGGCCAGGGAGCAATCAGCCCCAGCATTTT,CASSRPGSNQPQHF
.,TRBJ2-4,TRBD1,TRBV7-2,TGTGCCAGCCGTGTGCGGGACAGGGGGGAGCAGTACTTC,CASRVRDRGEQYF
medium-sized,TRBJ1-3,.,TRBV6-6,TGTGCCAGCAGTTACGTCGCAGGACTCTCTGGAAACACCATATATTTT,CASSYVAGLSGNTIYF
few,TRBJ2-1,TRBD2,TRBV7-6,TGTGCCAGCAGCCGTAGCGGGGCCTCCTACAATGAGCAGTTCTTC,CASSRSGASYNEQFF
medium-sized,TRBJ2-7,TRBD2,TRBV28,TGTGCCATCGGATACGGGGGGAGGGAGCAGTACTTC,CAIGYGGREQYF
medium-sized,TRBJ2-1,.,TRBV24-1,TGTGCCACCAGTGGTTTCGATGAGCAGTTCTTC,CATSGFDEQFF
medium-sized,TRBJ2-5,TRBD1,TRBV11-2,TGTGCCAGCAGCTCCAAACCTACAGGGGAAGAGACCCAGTACTTC,CASSSKPTGEETQYF
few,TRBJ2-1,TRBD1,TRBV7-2,TGTGCCAGCAGCTCAAACAGGGGGCTGGGCAATGAGCAGTTCTTC,CASSSNRGLGNEQFF
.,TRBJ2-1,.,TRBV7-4,TGTGCCAGCAGCTCCGAGCCCGCATGGAATGAGCAGTTCTTC,CASSSEPAWNEQFF
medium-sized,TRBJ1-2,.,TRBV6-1,TGTGCCAGCAGTTGGAGGGGCCGGGGGTCGGATGGCTACACCTTC,CASSWRGRGSDGYTF
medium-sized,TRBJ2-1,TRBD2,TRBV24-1,TGTGCCACCATGACTAGCGGGAGGCCGGATGAGCAGTTCTTC,CATMTSGRPDEQFF
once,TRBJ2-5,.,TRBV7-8,TGTGCCAGCAGCGCCACTAGGTGGGAGACCCAGTACTTC,CASSATRWETQYF
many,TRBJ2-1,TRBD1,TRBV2,TGTGCCAGCAGTGTGATCGAGGGGGCGGGTGAGCAGTTCTTC,CASSVIEGAGEQFF
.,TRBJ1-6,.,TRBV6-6,TGTGCCAGCGAAGTGTCCGGGGGGGCTTTTAACTTT,CASEVSGGAFNF
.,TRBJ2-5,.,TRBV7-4,TGTGCCAGCAGCTTAGGACAGATTGGAGAGACCCAGTACTTC,CASSLGQIGETQYF
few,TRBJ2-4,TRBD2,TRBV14,TGTGCCAGCAGCCCCGGACTAGCAAAGGGATTAGCCAAAAACATTCAGTACTTC,CASSPGLAKGLAKNIQYF
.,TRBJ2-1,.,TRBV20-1,TGCAGTGCTAGAGATCACGGGGGGCGTTTGAATGAGCAGTTCTTC,CSARDHGGRLNEQFF
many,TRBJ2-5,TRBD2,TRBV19,TGTGCCAGCCAGGGACTAGCGGGAGTTGCAGAGACCCAGTACTTC,CASQGLAGVAETQYF
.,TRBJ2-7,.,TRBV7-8,TGTGCCAGCAGCTTAGACGCAAACAATGAGCAGTACTTC,CASSLDANNEQYF
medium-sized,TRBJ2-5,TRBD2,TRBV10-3,TGTGCCATCAGTGATTCACCGGGACTAGGGAAAGAGACCCAGTACTTC,CAISDSPGLGKETQYF
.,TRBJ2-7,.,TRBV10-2,TGCGCCAGCAGTGACTGGTTGCGCGCCGGGAGCACCTTCTCCTACGAGCAGTACTTC,CASSDWLRAGSTFSYEQYF
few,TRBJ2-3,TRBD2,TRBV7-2,TGTGCCTCCGGGGGGAGACCCACAACAGATACGCAGTATTTT,CASGGRPTTDTQYF
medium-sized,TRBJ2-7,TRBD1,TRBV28,TGTGCCAGATCCTACCGGGACAGGGGGTTTGAGCAGTACTTC,CARSYRDRGFEQYF
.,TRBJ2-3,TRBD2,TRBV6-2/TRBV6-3,TGTGCCAGCAGGCAACTAGCGGGGCTCCAAGGTACGCAGTATTTT,CASRQLAGLQGTQYF
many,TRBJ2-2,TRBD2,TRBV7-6,TGTGCCAGCAGACCTACTAGCGGGGGGGCGAACACCGGGGAGCTGTTTTTT,CASRPTSGGANTGELFF
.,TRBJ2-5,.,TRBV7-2,TGTGCCAGCAGCTTACGGCCTGAATGGGAGCAGTACTTC,CASSLRPEWEQYF
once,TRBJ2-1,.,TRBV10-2,TGCGCCAGCAGTGACACTACGAGGAATGAGCAGTTCTTC,CASSDTTRNEQFF
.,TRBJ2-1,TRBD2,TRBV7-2,TGTGCCAGCAGCTTAGCAGGACTAGCGGACAATGAGCAGTTCTTC,CASSLAGLADNEQFF
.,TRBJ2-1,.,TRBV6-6,TGTGCCAGCAGCGGATACACCTACGAGCAGTTCTTC,CASSGYTYEQFF
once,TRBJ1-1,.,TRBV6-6,TGTGCCAGCAGTTACTCGATACTGGGGACGGCCTTAGAAGCTTTCTTT,CASSYSILGTALEAFF
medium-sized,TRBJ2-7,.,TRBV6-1,TGTGCCAGCAGTGAGGGGCCTCAAACCTACGAGCAGTACTTC,CASSEGPQTYEQYF
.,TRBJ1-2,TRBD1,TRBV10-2,TGCGCCAGCAGTACTGCCACCGGACAGGGGGCATATGGCTACACCTTC,CASSTATGQGAYGYTF
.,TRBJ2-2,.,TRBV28,TGTGCCAGCAGTGGCCGGTACACCGGGGAGCTGTTTTTT,CASSGRYTGELFF
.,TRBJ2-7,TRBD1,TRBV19,TGTGCCAGTAGCCCCCGGGACAGGGACGAGCAGTACTTC,CASSPRDRDEQYF
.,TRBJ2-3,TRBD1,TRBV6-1,TGTGCCAGCAGCGGTTTACCGGGACAGGGGATGAATACGCAGTATTTT,CASSGLPGQGMNTQYF
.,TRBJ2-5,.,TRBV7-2,TGTGCCAGCAGCTCCCAGGAGGGTTTGGAGCAGTACTTC,CASSSQEGLEQYF
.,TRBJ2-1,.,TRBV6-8,TGTGCCAGCAGTTACGGGGGAGTTGGGAATGAGCAGTTCTTC,CASSYGGVGNEQFF
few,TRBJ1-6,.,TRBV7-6,TGTGCCAGCAGCTTAAATAATTCACCCCTCCACTTT,CASSLNNSPLHF
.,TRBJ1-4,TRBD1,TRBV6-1,TGTGCCAGCAGTGAGACCGGGACAGGGAATGAAAAACTGTTTTTT,CASSETGTGNEKLFF
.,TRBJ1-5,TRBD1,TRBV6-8,TGTGCCAGCAACCGGGACAGTTATCAGCCCCAGCATTTT,CASNRDSYQPQHF
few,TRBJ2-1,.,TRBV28,TGTGCCAGCAGTTTAACTAGCTTTGAGCAGTTCTTC,CASSLTSFEQFF
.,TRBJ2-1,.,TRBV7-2,TGTGCCAGCAGCCGGGACCGTCGTTCCTACAATGAGCAGTTCTTC,CASSRDRRSYNEQFF